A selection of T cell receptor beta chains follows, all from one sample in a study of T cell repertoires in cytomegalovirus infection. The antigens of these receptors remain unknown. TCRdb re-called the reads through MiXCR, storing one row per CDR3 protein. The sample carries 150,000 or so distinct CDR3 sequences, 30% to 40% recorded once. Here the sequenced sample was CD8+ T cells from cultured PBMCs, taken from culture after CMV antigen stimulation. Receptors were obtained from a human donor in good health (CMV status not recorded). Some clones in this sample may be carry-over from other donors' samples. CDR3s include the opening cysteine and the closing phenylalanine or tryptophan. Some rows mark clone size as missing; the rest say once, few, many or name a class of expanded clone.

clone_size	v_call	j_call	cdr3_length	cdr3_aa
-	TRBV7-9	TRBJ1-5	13	CASSLHPGQPQHF
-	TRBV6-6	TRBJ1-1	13	CASSQRVNTEAFF
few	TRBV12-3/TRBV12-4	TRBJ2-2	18	CASSSYPDSRTNTGELFF
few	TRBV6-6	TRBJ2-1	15	CASRDRAGSHNEQFF
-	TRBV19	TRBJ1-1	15	CASISGEGGGTEAFF
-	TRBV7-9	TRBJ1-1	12	CATQVMNTEAFF
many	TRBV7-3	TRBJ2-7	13	CASSLTGVHEQYF
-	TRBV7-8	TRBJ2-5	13	CASSPGSGETQYF
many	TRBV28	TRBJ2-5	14	CASSPAGGGETQYF
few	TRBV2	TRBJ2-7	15	CASSESGTGGYEQYF
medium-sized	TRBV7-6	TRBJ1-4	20	CASSPWTAVRVNTTNEKLFF
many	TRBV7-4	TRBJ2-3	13	CASSLQGTDTQYF
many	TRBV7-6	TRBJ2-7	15	CASSLGTSAGHEQYF
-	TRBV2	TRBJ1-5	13	CASSERTAEPQHF
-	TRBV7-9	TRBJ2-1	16	CASSLARTGGRNEQFF
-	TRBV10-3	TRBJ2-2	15	CAIGTSGGRMEELFF
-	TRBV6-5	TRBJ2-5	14	CASSWRQGGETQYF
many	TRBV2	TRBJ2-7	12	CASSGTSYEQYF
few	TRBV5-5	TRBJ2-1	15	CASRLGLTQSNEQFF
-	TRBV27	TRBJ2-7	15	CASSFIAGGPYEQYF
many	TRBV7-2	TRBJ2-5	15	CASSPRDRERETQYF
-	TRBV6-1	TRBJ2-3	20	CTSSEWFVDYSLGPTDTQYF
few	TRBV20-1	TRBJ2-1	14	CSARRAGGWDEQFF
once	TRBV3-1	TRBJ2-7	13	CASSQDDGYEQYF
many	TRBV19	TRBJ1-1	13	CASVDLGHPEAFF
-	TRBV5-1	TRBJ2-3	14	CASSLERGTDTQYF
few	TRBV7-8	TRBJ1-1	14	CASSLVGLNTEAFF
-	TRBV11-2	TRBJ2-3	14	CASSALDRADTQYF
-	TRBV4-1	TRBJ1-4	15	CASSQEGGGHEKLFF
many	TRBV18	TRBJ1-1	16	CASSPLRGTVNTEAFF
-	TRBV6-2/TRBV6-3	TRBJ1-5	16	CASSYPEWYGNQPQHF
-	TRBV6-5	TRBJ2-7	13	CTSSYEGPYEQYF
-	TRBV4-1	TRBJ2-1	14	CASSRISSYNEQFF
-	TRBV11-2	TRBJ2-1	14	CASREGTGYNEQFF
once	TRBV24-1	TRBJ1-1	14	CATSDCRANTEAFF
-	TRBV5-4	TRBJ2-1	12	CASSGTYSEQFF
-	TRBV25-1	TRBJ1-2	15	CASSEWGREGYGYTF
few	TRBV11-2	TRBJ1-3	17	CASSLFGRIVSGNTIYF
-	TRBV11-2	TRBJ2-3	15	CASSLYAGGTDTQYF
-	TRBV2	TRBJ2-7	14	CASSGIKGTYEQYF
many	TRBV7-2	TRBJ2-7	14	CASSSSGGSYEQYF